The sequence of this TCR beta chain was determined in a study of cytomegalovirus exposure and HLA in healthy donors. Study-wide results and caveats: While the bulk of TCR sequences proved rare, some public TCRs turned up in many donors.

Per germline, CDR1 MNHEY and CDR2 SMNVEV (reference sequence). There are 18 residues in the CDR3. In the case of this clone: The antigen remains undetermined.

60 Vbeta and 13 Jbeta primers were used in PCR. Original analysis: An analysis performed later counted 81 million or so unique TCR beta chains (around 9.9 million of them shared). TCRdb's copy holds only in-frame clones and misses some; the assay was immunoSEQ multiplex PCR. V, J and clone size are taken as reported in that table, and D and trimming were inferred from the DNA itself. This repertoire includes some 120,000 clones. This sequence was found in a man aged 18-30 years in good health and CMV-seronegative. Sequencing was done on a sample of PBMCs. V gene TRBV27 combines with J gene TRBJ2-5, with 12 bases identical to TRBD2. The J call could be wrong; TRBJ2-7 is a better fit for the DNA end. CDR3 DNA: TGTGCCAGCAAGTCGAACCGAAGACTAGCGGGAGTCCCCTACGAGCAGTACTTC. It codes for CASKSNRRLAGVPYEQYF.